The rows below give T cell receptor beta chains drawn from one sample of a study of blood T cell repertoires in COVID-19. Some clones are missing from TCRdb's copy, which holds only in-frame ones; the method was immunoSEQ multiplex PCR. This repertoire shows about 99,000 clones, 79% found once; its top ten account for 15% to 20%. Sequences were obtained from peripheral blood. The source of these receptors is a woman of 80 years or more with active or convalescent COVID-19. CDR3s include the opening cysteine and the closing phenylalanine or tryptophan. The order of the fields is J gene, clone size, V gene, D gene, CDR3 protein, CDR3 DNA. A D gene is named only where the DNA matches it firmly. Clone size appears in some rows only: once, few, many, or a class for an expanded clone.

TRBJ2-5	few	TRBV10-3	-	CAISAGQSETQYF	TGTGCCATCAGTGCCGGACAGTCAGAGACCCAGTACTTC
TRBJ1-4	-	TRBV10-1	TRBD1	CASINSRRRRGPNEKLFF	TGCGCCAGTATAAACAGCCGCCGAAGAAGGGGGCCTAATGAAAAACTGTTTTTT
TRBJ1-5	-	TRBV2	TRBD1	CASSDITGDQPQHF	TGTGCCAGCAGTGATATAACAGGGGATCAGCCCCAGCATTTT
TRBJ2-3	-	TRBV19	TRBD1	CASSSWTGGEDTQYF	TGTGCCAGTAGTAGTTGGACAGGGGGTGAAGATACGCAGTATTTT
TRBJ2-7	-	TRBV6-2/TRBV6-3	-	CASSSAGAGRHEQYF	TGTGCCAGCAGTTCGGCAGGGGCAGGGAGACACGAGCAGTACTTC
TRBJ2-7	-	TRBV7-8	-	CASSLSTGYEQYF	TGTGCCAGCAGCCTCTCAACAGGGTACGAGCAGTACTTC
TRBJ1-5	-	TRBV9	-	CASSVDGTAGRPQHF	TGTGCCAGCAGCGTAGACGGTACAGCCGGTCGGCCCCAGCATTTT
TRBJ2-1	-	TRBV6-1	-	CASSERRALTGEQFF	TGTGCCAGCAGTGAAAGGAGGGCCTTGACCGGTGAGCAGTTCTTC
TRBJ2-2	-	TRBV27	TRBD2	CASSYGLAGGAVGELFF	TGTGCCAGCAGCTATGGACTAGCGGGAGGAGCGGTCGGGGAGCTGTTTTTT
TRBJ1-3	-	TRBV7-2	-	CASSPYNSGNTIYF	TGTGCCAGCAGCCCGTATAACTCTGGAAACACCATATATTTT
TRBJ1-5	-	TRBV27	TRBD1	CASRPGTGGNQPQHF	TGTGCCAGCAGACCCGGGACAGGGGGCAATCAGCCCCAGCATTTT
TRBJ2-1	-	TRBV29-1	-	CSVEDPRLGSYNEQFF	TGCAGCGTTGAAGACCCTAGACTCGGCTCCTACAATGAGCAGTTCTTC
TRBJ2-2	-	TRBV2	-	CASSELRGTGELFF	TGTGCCAGCAGTGAACTTCGGGGTACCGGGGAGCTGTTTTTT
TRBJ2-4	-	TRBV27	TRBD2	CASTDGTRGNIQYF	TGTGCCAGCACCGACGGGACTAGGGGTAACATTCAGTACTTC
TRBJ2-7	-	TRBV18	-	CASSPPSGSGYYEQYF	TGTGCCAGCTCACCACCGTCGGGGAGCGGCTACTACGAGCAGTACTTC
TRBJ2-2	-	TRBV9	-	CASSVVPDSGTGELFF	TGTGCCAGCAGCGTAGTGCCAGACAGTGGCACCGGGGAGCTGTTTTTT
TRBJ2-7	-	TRBV7-9	-	CASSLADRGSGDEQYF	TGTGCCAGCAGCTTAGCGGACCGGGGTTCGGGGGACGAGCAGTACTTC
TRBJ1-1	-	TRBV7-2	-	CASSLRQGLWNTEAFF	TGTGCCAGCAGCTTAAGGCAGGGGCTGTGGAACACTGAAGCTTTCTTT
TRBJ1-4	-	TRBV6-6	TRBD1	CASSPGQGVATNEKLFF	TGTGCCAGCAGTCCTGGACAGGGGGTTGCAACTAATGAAAAACTGTTTTTT
TRBJ2-1	-	TRBV6-2/TRBV6-3	TRBD2	CASSSFQGLAGGPSGEQFF	TGTGCCAGCAGTTCCTTCCAGGGACTAGCGGGAGGGCCTAGTGGTGAGCAGTTCTTC
TRBJ2-3	-	TRBV21-1	-	CASSKNGRDTSPANTQYF	TGTGCCAGCAGCAAAAACGGGAGGGACACATCACCAGCGAATACGCAGTATTTT
TRBJ2-7	-	TRBV5-1	-	CASSPPSVYEQYF	TGTGCCAGCAGCCCCCCTAGCGTCTACGAGCAGTACTTC
TRBJ2-7	-	TRBV14	-	CASSRLGYEQYF	TGTGCCAGCAGCCGACTTGGGTACGAGCAGTACTTC
TRBJ1-4	-	TRBV7-6	-	CASSLAGWQGRKLFF	TGTGCCAGCAGTCTAGCGGGCTGGCAGGGGAGGAAACTGTTTTTT
TRBJ1-2	-	TRBV2	-	CASRDMGGYTF	TGTGCCAGCAGGGACATGGGTGGCTACACCTTC
TRBJ2-5	-	TRBV15	-	CATSRGTQGLQETQYF	TGTGCCACCAGCAGAGGGACGCAGGGCCTGCAAGAGACCCAGTACTTC
TRBJ2-2	-	TRBV11-2	-	CASSSGWEVTGELFF	TGTGCCAGCAGCTCTGGTTGGGAGGTCACCGGGGAGCTGTTTTTT
TRBJ2-7	-	TRBV6-2/TRBV6-3	TRBD2	CASSSRLAGVLYEQYF	TGTGCCAGCAGCTCCAGACTAGCGGGAGTCCTGTACGAGCAGTACTTC
TRBJ2-7	-	TRBV2	-	CASTHTGGSSYEQYF	TGTGCCAGCACCCACACAGGTGGCAGCTCCTACGAGCAGTACTTC
TRBJ2-5	-	TRBV2	-	CASSYGGGETQYF	TGTGCCAGCAGTTATGGGGGCGGAGAGACCCAGTACTTC
TRBJ2-3	-	TRBV9	TRBD2	CASSVGLAGGPDTQYF	TGTGCCAGCAGCGTAGGGTTGGCGGGAGGGCCAGATACGCAGTATTTT